Each of the 31 T cell receptor beta chains below was sequenced from the same sample in a study of blood T cell repertoires in COVID-19. TCRdb's copy holds only in-frame clones and misses some; the assay was immunoSEQ multiplex PCR. Seen here are over 90,000 clones, more than 75% observed once, and the top ten hold around 13%. The sequencing sample was made of peripheral blood. Every receptor here comes from a human donor in a cohort sampled during active COVID-19.

This clone has only a few counts. This rearrangement joins TRBV30 to TRBJ1-1; no definite D call. CDR1 GTSNPN and CDR2 SVGIG come from the germline V gene (reference sequence). Between the trimmed V and J ends, which lost 7 bases and 1 base, there was a span of 7 bases. The CDR3 consists of 11 residues. The CDR3 sequence: CASNTNTEAFF. DNA of the CDR3: TGTGCCTCCAACACGAACACTGAAGCTTTCTTT.

This chain joins TRBV5-1 and TRBJ2-7; 8 bases fit TRBD1. The CDR3 contains 16 residues. Germline values: CDR1 SGHRS, CDR2 YFSETQ. V was clipped by 4 bases and J by 1 base; unmatched bases: 10. DNA of the CDR3: TGCGCCAGCAGCCCCTTCGGACAGGGAGTTTCCTACGAGCAGTACTTC. Translation: CASSPFGQGVSYEQYF.

The chain has TRBV13 and TRBJ1-6, with TRBD1 identical over 9 bases. J lost 10 bases, V lost 0 bases, and 7 bases had no gene match. CDR1 and CDR2 (germline): PRHDT, FYEKMQ (reference sequence). The CDR3 has 16 amino acids. This CDR3 reads CASSLGGTGRTSPLHF. CDR3 in DNA: TGTGCCAGCAGCTTAGGGGGGACAGGGAGGACCTCACCCCTCCACTTT.

V and J are TRBV5-1 and TRBJ2-5; 12 bases fit TRBD2. V dropped 4 bases and J dropped 3; count of bases not matched to a gene: 4. This CDR3 has 15 residues. CDR1 and CDR2 (germline): SGHRS, YFSETQ. CDR3 amino acids: CASSQTSGGEETQYF. The CDR3 DNA follows: TGCGCCAGCAGCCAGACTAGCGGGGGAGAAGAGACCCAGTACTTC. The whole variable domain, filled in from reference TRBV5-1 and TRBJ2-5, reads KAGVTQTPRYLIKTRGQQVTLSCSPISGHRSVSWYQQTPGQGLQFLFEYFSETQRNKGNFPGRFSGRQFSNSRSEMNVSTLELGDSALYLCASSQTSGGEETQYFGPGTRLLVL.

The chain uses TRBV7-9 and TRBJ1-1; D remains ambiguous. This CDR3 has 13 residues. The germline V gene has CDR1 SEHNR and CDR2 FQNEAQ (reference sequence). V dropped 3 bases and J dropped 0 bases, with 5 bases sitting between them. This chain's CDR3 is CASSFSLNTEAFF. The CDR3 nucleotides are TGTGCCAGCAGCTTCAGTTTGAACACTGAAGCTTTCTTT.

The V gene is TRBV3-1 (or the pseudogene TRBV3-2), the J gene TRBJ2-3; 14 bases are a match to TRBD2. With V trimmed by 1 base and J by 10 bases, 7 bases remained unmatched. The CDR3 consists of 16 residues. Germline CDR1 is LGHDT and CDR2 is YNNKEL (reference sequence). The CDR3 loop is CASSQVTSGGGRAQYF. For the CDR3, the DNA is TGTGCCAGCAGCCAAGTGACTAGCGGGGGGGGCCGTGCGCAGTATTTT.

V gene TRBV3-1 (or the pseudogene TRBV3-2) combines with J gene TRBJ1-4, with unresolved D. V was cut by 4 bases and J by 7 bases, with 10 bases left in between. The CDR3 is 13 amino acids. Germline V gene lookup returns CDR1 LGHDT and CDR2 YNNKEL (reference sequence). The CDR3 region has the DNA TGTGCCAGCAGCCCCGCTCGGGGTGAAAAACTGTTTTTT. Translation gives CASSPARGEKLFF.

The chain uses TRBV3-1 (or the pseudogene TRBV3-2) and TRBJ1-1, with D perhaps matching TRBD1 (5 bases). The CDR3 totals 14 residues. Per the germline V gene, CDR1 is LGHDT and CDR2 is YNNKEL (reference sequence). V was clipped by 1 base and J by 4 bases, with 10 bases between them. This CDR3 is CASSQGWGGTEAFF. DNA for the CDR3: TGTGCCAGCAGCCAAGGTTGGGGGGGCACTGAAGCTTTCTTT.

The rearrangement links TRBV18 to TRBJ1-1; the D is unclear. Trimming removed 3 bases from V and 8 bases from J, with 10 bases in between. The CDR3 is 12 amino acids. Germline assignment: CDR1 KGHSH and CDR2 LQKENI. The DNA for the CDR3 is TGTGCCAGCTCACCGGTAGTCGCGGAAGCTTTCTTT. Translation: CASSPVVAEAFF.

The chain joins TRBV5-1 to TRBJ2-2; a weak D match, TRBD1 (6 bases). This CDR3 spans 14 amino acids. From germline, CDR1 is SGHRS and CDR2 YFSETQ. The V and J ends lost 4 bases and 3 bases respectively, with 10 bases between them. CDR3 sequence (DNA): TGCGCCAGCAGCGCACAGGGACACACCGGGGAGCTGTTTTTT. Residues: CASSAQGHTGELFF.

J is TRBJ2-5 and V is TRBV7-9, with a weak D call TRBD2 (6 bases). Germline CDR1 SEHNR, CDR2 FQNEAQ (reference sequence). The V gene lost 11 bases and the J gene lost 2 bases, with 9 bases spanning the gap. The CDR3 extends over 11 amino acids. CDR3 sequence: CAAGRQETQYF. In nucleotides, the CDR3 is TGTGCCGCGGGGAGACAAGAGACCCAGTACTTC.

The chain carries TRBV19 and TRBJ2-7; 7 positions match TRBD1. The CDR3 runs 14 residues. V was pared by 6 bases and J by 9 bases, with 14 bases of the junction left unmatched. Germline assignment: CDR1 LNHDA and CDR2 SQIVND (reference sequence). CDR3 DNA: TGTGCCAGTAGGAGGACAGGTATCTCAGGGGGGCAGTACTTC. It is translated as CASRRTGISGGQYF.

A single count supports this clone. The rearrangement uses TRBV19 and TRBJ1-4; D is possibly TRBD1 (6 bases). The CDR3 totals 14 residues. V lost 2 bases to trimming and J lost 8 bases, with 12 bases between them. Germline assignment: CDR1 LNHDA and CDR2 SQIVND (reference sequence). For the CDR3, the DNA is TGTGCCAGTAGTATATGGGGGCAGGCAGAAAAACTGTTTTTT. Translating it yields CASSIWGQAEKLFF.

The chain links TRBV7-8 to TRBJ1-1, with TRBD1 matching over 8 bases. Germline V CDR1 and CDR2: SGHVS, FQNEAQ. The junction had 11 bases not matched to a gene; V was cut back by 5 bases and J by 6 bases. The CDR3 spans 15 residues. The CDR3 loop reads CASSTRITGGAEAFF. CDR3 DNA sequence: TGTGCCAGCAGCACACGAATCACAGGGGGGGCTGAAGCTTTCTTT.

The chain links TRBV9 to TRBJ1-2; 8 bases are shared with TRBD1. V was clipped by 1 base and J by 5 bases; unmatched bases: 7. The CDR3 extends over 15 amino acids. Germline assignment: CDR1 SGDLS and CDR2 YYNGEE. The DNA for the CDR3 is TGTGCCAGCAGCGTAATGCACAGGGGGAAATATGGCTACACCTTC. Protein sequence: CASSVMHRGKYGYTF. Full variable domain (rest looked up from reference TRBV9 and TRBJ1-2): DSGVTQTPKHLITATGQRVTLRCSPRSGDLSVYWYQQSLDQGLQFLIQYYNGEERAKGNILERFSAQQFPDLHSELNLSSLELGDSALYFCASSVMHRGKYGYTFGSGTRLTVV.

This clone was observed once. The CDR3 nucleotides read TGTGCCAGCAGCCCGGGACAGGGATTTAATTCACCCCTCCACTTT. Residues: CASSPGQGFNSPLHF. V gene TRBV5-4 combines with J gene TRBJ1-6; TRBD1 matches at 9 bases. This CDR3 has 15 residues. The junction had 5 bases not matched to a gene; V was cut back by 4 bases and J by 6 bases. Germline lookup yields CDR1 SGHNT and CDR2 YYREEE (reference sequence).

The gene calls are TRBV4-3 and TRBJ2-1; maybe TRBD2 (7 bases). Trimming took 0 bases from V and 9 from J, leaving 15 bases between them. Looked up from germline, CDR1 is LGHNA and CDR2 is YSLEER. The CDR3 totals 15 residues. CDR3 DNA sequence: TGCGCCAGCAGCCAAGATCCCGGGGGGCAAGGTGAGCAGTTCTTC. Amino acid sequence: CASSQDPGGQGEQFF.

The genes are TRBV9 and TRBJ2-7; the match to TRBD2 covers 8 bases. The CDR3 length is 16 residues. Germline CDR1 reads SGDLS; CDR2 reads YYNGEE. The junction had 5 bases not matched to a gene; V was cut back by 0 bases and J by 0 bases. The CDR3 DNA sequence: TGTGCCAGCAGCGTAGGGGGTAGCGGGACCTCCTACGAGCAGTACTTC. It encodes CASSVGGSGTSYEQYF.

The chain uses TRBV7-3 and TRBJ2-6; TRBD1 is a possible D gene (5 bases). This CDR3 is 16 amino acids long. The V end was cut by 4 bases, the J end by 4 bases, with 14 bases between. Germline V CDR1 and CDR2: SGHTA, FQGTGA. The CDR3 DNA sequence: TGTGCCAGCAGCTCAGGTCCAGGGATCGGGGCCAACGTCCTGACTTTC. Its translation is CASSSGPGIGANVLTF. The full variable domain, completed using reference TRBV7-3 and TRBJ2-6, is GAGVSQTPSNKVTEKGKYVELRCDPISGHTALYWYRQSLGQGPEFLIYFQGTGAADDSGLPNDRFFAVRPEGSVSTLKIQRTERGDSAVYLCASSSGPGIGANVLTFGAGSRLTVL.

This sequence joins TRBV9 and TRBJ2-5; 10 bases agree with TRBD2. Losses at the gene ends were 0 bases for V and 2 bases for J; bases not matched to a gene: 7. CDR3 length: 17 amino acids. The V gene's germline CDR1 is SGDLS and CDR2 YYNGEE. The CDR3 bases are TGTGCCAGCAGCGTAGGAGGGGCTAGCGGGGGTCAAGAGACCCAGTACTTC. Protein sequence: CASSVGGASGGQETQYF.

The CDR3 coding sequence is TGCAGTGCTAGTCAATTTGCCTTGGCAGGGAGGCAGCCCCAGCATTTT. It is translated as CSASQFALAGRQPQHF. This rearrangement joins TRBV20-1 to TRBJ1-5; D possibly corresponds to TRBD1 (5 bases). CDR1 and CDR2 from the germline V gene are DFQATT and SNEGSKA (reference sequence). This CDR3 comprises 16 residues. V lost 3 bases to trimming and J lost 7 bases, with 22 bases between them.

The chain combines TRBV10-3 with TRBJ1-1, with 10 bases matching TRBD1. V shed 10 bases and J 1 base; nucleotides not matched to a gene: 3. The CDR3 is 13 residues long. In germline, CDR1 is ENHRY, CDR2 SYGVKD. CDR3 DNA sequence: TGTGCCACCCGACAGGGGGCGAACACTGAAGCTTTCTTT. Translated: CATRQGANTEAFF.

This chain's CDR3 is CASGLVPGGDGELFF. CDR3 sequence (DNA): TGTGCTAGTGGTTTGGTACCGGGGGGAGACGGGGAGCTGTTTTTT. This sequence joins TRBV12-5 and TRBJ2-2; 7 nucleotides align to TRBD2. Looked up from germline, CDR1 is LGHNT and CDR2 is FRNRAP. V lost 0 bases to trimming and J lost 7 bases; unmatched junction nucleotides: 5. The CDR3 contains 15 residues.

The chain recombines TRBV7-2 with TRBJ2-7; TRBD2 aligns across 11 bases. Germline V gives CDR1 SGHTA, CDR2 FQGNSA. The CDR3 length is 15 residues. Trimming removed 1 base from V and 4 bases from J; junction bases left unmatched: 3. The CDR3 spells CASSLGASGGYEQYF. The CDR3 DNA sequence: TGTGCCAGCAGCTTAGGCGCTAGCGGGGGGTACGAGCAGTACTTC.

The chain couples TRBV15 to TRBJ1-5; TRBD1 matches at 12 bases. V dropped 0 bases and J dropped 6; count of bases not matched to a gene: 12. The CDR3 has 19 residues. The germline V gene encodes CDR1 LNHNV and CDR2 YYDKDF (reference sequence). Written as DNA, the CDR3 is TGTGCCACCAGCAGAGACTCCTCGGGACAGGGGGCGCGGGTTCAGCCCCAGCATTTT. It encodes CATSRDSSGQGARVQPQHF.

The chain couples TRBV6-2 or TRBV6-3 to TRBJ1-1, with 7 nucleotides matching TRBD1. The CDR3 has 15 residues. Germline V gene data show CDR1 as MNHEY and CDR2 as SVGEGT. The V gene end was trimmed by 4 bases and the J gene end by 0 bases; junction bases not matched to a gene: 5. The CDR3 DNA sequence: TGTGCCAGCAGTTGGGACAGCCGTTTGAACACTGAAGCTTTCTTT. Translation: CASSWDSRLNTEAFF.

The sample holds one count of this clone. The V and J genes are TRBV15 and TRBJ2-3; 11 bases align to TRBD2. Per the germline V gene, CDR1 is LNHNV and CDR2 is YYDKDF (reference sequence). V lost 3 bases, J lost 1 base, and 3 bases stayed unmatched. The CDR3 is 16 amino acids. CDR3 amino acids: CATSSPGLAGTDTQYF. CDR3 coding DNA: TGTGCCACCAGCAGCCCGGGACTAGCGGGCACAGATACGCAGTATTTT.

The chain employs TRBV5-4 and TRBJ2-1; the D gene is possibly TRBD2 (6 bases). V lost 4 bases and J lost 3, with 14 bases in between. There are 15 residues in the CDR3. Germline V gene sequence: CDR1 SGHNT, CDR2 YYREEE (reference sequence). The CDR3 DNA reads TGTGCCAGCAGCAGGGACTCGTCGGACTACAATGAGCAGTTCTTC. It specifies CASSRDSSDYNEQFF.

V and J are TRBV2 and TRBJ2-7; 9 positions agree with TRBD1. The trim removed 7 bases at V and 0 bases at J, leaving 4 bases unmatched. The germline CDR1 and CDR2 sequences are SNHLY and FYNNEI. The length of the CDR3 is 14 residues. This chain's CDR3 is CASKGQGNSYEQYF. CDR3 nucleotide sequence: TGTGCCAGCAAGGGACAGGGCAACTCCTACGAGCAGTACTTC. Filled out from reference TRBV2 and TRBJ2-7, the complete variable domain reads EPEVTQTPSHQVTQMGQEVILRCVPISNHLYFYWYRQILGQKVEFLVSFYNNEISEKSEIFDDQFSVERPDGSNFTLKIRSTKLEDSAMYFCASKGQGNSYEQYFGPGTRLTVT.

The gene calls are TRBV28 and TRBJ1-1; a possible D gene is TRBD1 (5 bases). V lost 8 bases and J lost 6, with 10 bases in between. The CDR3 spans 11 residues. Germline CDR1 reads MDHEN; CDR2 reads SYDVKM. This CDR3 is CASRRVAEAFF. CDR3 nucleotide sequence: TGTGCCAGCCGCAGGGTCGCTGAAGCTTTCTTT.

The rearrangement joins TRBV27 to TRBJ2-5; perhaps TRBD1 as D (6 bases). Germline lookup yields CDR1 MNHEY and CDR2 SMNVEV (reference sequence). The CDR3 sequence is 15 residues long. Trimming took 6 bases from V and 5 from J, leaving 19 bases between them. The CDR3 coding sequence is TGTGCCAGCAGATCAACGTCAGGGGTGGCGGAGACCCAGTACTTC. It codes for CASRSTSGVAETQYF.